Here is one TCR beta chain with its context. Its matching antigen is unknown. These data come from a study of cytomegalovirus exposure and HLA in healthy donors. Unrecorded immune exposure was likely among donors, who were nominally healthy when sampled. Primers for the PCR totalled 60 Vbeta and 13 Jbeta. This table comes from immunoSEQ multiplex PCR, and its TCRdb copy is limited to in-frame clones, with some not included. Of 120,000 to 150,000 clones listed, approximately 80% were seen once; the top ten hold approximately 6.1%. The V and J ends lost 10 bases and 5 bases respectively, with 18 bases between them. Germline V gene lookup returns CDR1 MDHEN and CDR2 SYDVKM. CDR3 length: 15 amino acids. Study-level findings and limits: Immune exposure data for these donors was limited to CMV serostatus.

The rearrangement links TRBV28 to TRBJ1-6; no clear D. This clonotype was obtained from a man in his thirties or forties in good health and CMV-seropositive. The material sequenced was PBMCs. CDR3 sequence reads: CATKGRGTNNSPLHF. Here the CDR3 DNA reads TGTGCCACTAAGGGTCGGGGAACGAATAATTCACCCCTCCACTTT. Filled out from reference TRBV28 and TRBJ1-6, the complete variable domain reads DVKVTQSSRYLVKRTGEKVFLECVQDMDHENMFWYRQDPGLGLRLIYFSYDVKMKEKGDIPEGYSVSREKKERFSLILESASTNQTSMYLCATKGRGTNNSPLHFGNGTRLTVT.